This entry concerns a single T cell receptor beta chain. This CDR3 has 14 residues. V lost 8 bases to trimming and J lost 5 bases, with 19 bases between them. The germline V gene has CDR1 LGHDT and CDR2 YNNKEL (reference sequence). The sample is drawn from a study of blood T cell repertoires in COVID-19. Sequenced by immunoSEQ multiplex PCR; TCRdb stores in-frame clones only, minus some. The table shows about 120,000 clones, with approximately 80% occurring only once. The origin of this receptor is a man aged 65 to 79 with acute or convalescent COVID-19. V is TRBV3-1 (or the pseudogene TRBV3-2) and J is TRBJ2-7; D is possibly TRBD1 (8 bases). Sample: peripheral blood. CDR3 amino acids: CASQGSGTGHEQYF. The CDR3 coding sequence is TGTGCCAGCCAGGGGAGCGGGACAGGCCACGAGCAGTACTTC.